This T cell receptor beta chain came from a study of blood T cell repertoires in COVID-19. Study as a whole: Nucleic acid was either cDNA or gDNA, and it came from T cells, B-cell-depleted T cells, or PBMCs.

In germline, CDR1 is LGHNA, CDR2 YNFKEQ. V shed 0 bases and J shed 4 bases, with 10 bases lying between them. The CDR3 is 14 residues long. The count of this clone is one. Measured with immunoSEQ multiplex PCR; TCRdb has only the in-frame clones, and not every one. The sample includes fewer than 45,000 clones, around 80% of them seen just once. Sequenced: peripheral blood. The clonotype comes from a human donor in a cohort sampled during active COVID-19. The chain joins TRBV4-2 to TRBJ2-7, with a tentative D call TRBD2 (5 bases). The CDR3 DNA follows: TGTGCCAGCAGCCAAGATTCTAGCTGGTACGAGCAGTACTTC. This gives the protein CASSQDSSWYEQYF.